The present T cell receptor (beta chain) was sequenced within a study of technical replicates of blood from four donors. V lost 5 bases to trimming and J lost 2 bases, with 12 bases between them. The CDR3 covers 14 residues. Germline lookup yields CDR1 LNHDA and CDR2 SQIVND (reference sequence). The repertoire was sequenced with immunoSEQ multiplex PCR; TCRdb's copy has only in-frame clones and lacks some. The data contain 60,000 to 65,000 clones, approximately 86% of them seen just once; the ten biggest clones take up less than 6%. The receptor was derived from a human donor in good health. Some clones in this sample may be carry-over from other donors' samples. Material: PBMCs. V and J are TRBV19 and TRBJ1-1; D may be TRBD1 (6 bases). The CDR3 spells CASSSQGRNTEAFF. The CDR3 nucleotides read TGTGCCAGTAGTTCACAGGGACGTAACACTGAAGCTTTCTTT.